The rows below give T cell receptor beta chains drawn from one sample of a study of vaccination and CD4 T cells after COVID-19. The antigens these receptors bind are not known. TCRdb called the PCR reads again in MiXCR, with one record for every CDR3 protein. Among approximately 20,000 distinct CDR3 sequences, just under 45% were seen once, and the ten largest hold around 7.3%. The specimen was CD4+ T cells from blood, cultured in vitro, collected after SARS-CoV-2 vaccination. These receptor sequences come from a human donor who had recovered from COVID-19. CDR3s include the opening cysteine and the closing phenylalanine or tryptophan. A D gene is named only where the DNA matches it firmly. Some rows have no size entry. The others give once, few or many, or a class for an expanded clone.

>few|TRBJ1-1|TRBD1|TRBV7-2
CASSPDRAVTEAFF
TGTGCCAGCAGCCCGGACAGGGCTGTTACTGAAGCTTTCTTT
>.|TRBJ1-6|TRBD1|TRBV20-1
CSARGDRENVNSPLHF
TGCAGTGCTAGAGGGGACAGGGAAAATGTTAATTCACCCCTCCACTTT
>.|TRBJ2-3|.|TRBV6-2/TRBV6-3
CASSRLTGLTDTQYF
TGTGCCAGCAGCCGCCTAACGGGGCTCACAGATACGCAGTATTTT
>.|TRBJ1-5|.|TRBV12-1
CASSFGLRGGNQPQHF
TGTGCCAGCAGCTTTGGTCTCAGGGGAGGTAATCAGCCCCAGCATTTT
>.|TRBJ1-5|.|TRBV7-2
CASSLVGGPNQPQHF
TGTGCCAGCAGCTTAGTTGGGGGGCCCAATCAGCCCCAGCATTTT
>medium-sized|TRBJ2-3|.|TRBV20-1
CSASAKGVGKDTQYF
TGCAGTGCTTCAGCCAAGGGAGTCGGGAAAGATACGCAGTATTTT
>few|TRBJ1-2|.|TRBV7-2
CASSLVWGGDGYTF
TGTGCCAGCAGCTTAGTTTGGGGGGGGGATGGCTACACCTTC
>.|TRBJ1-1|TRBD1|TRBV11-2
CASSPDRQKTSEAFF
TGTGCCAGCAGCCCGGACAGGCAAAAGACATCTGAAGCTTTCTTT
>once|TRBJ1-4|TRBD1|TRBV20-1
CSAIPGQGPNEKLFF
TGCAGTGCAATCCCGGGACAGGGGCCTAATGAAAAACTGTTTTTT
>.|TRBJ1-2|TRBD1|TRBV4-1
CASSQETTGTYYGYTF
TGCGCCAGCAGCCAAGAAACGACAGGGACCTACTATGGCTACACCTTC
>.|TRBJ2-7|TRBD1|TRBV20-1
CSAYKTGASYEQYF
TGCAGTGCTTATAAAACAGGGGCGAGTTACGAGCAGTACTTC
>.|TRBJ1-6|.|TRBV28
CASSPRGSPMESPLHF
TGTGCCAGCAGTCCTCGGGGCAGCCCAATGGAATCACCCCTCCACTTT
>.|TRBJ1-5|.|TRBV7-2
CASSPAYSNQPQHF
TGTGCCAGCAGCCCCGCGTATAGCAATCAGCCCCAGCATTTT
>few|TRBJ2-7|.|TRBV6-5
CASSFDWGGPGYEQYF
TGTGCCAGCAGTTTCGATTGGGGCGGGCCCGGCTACGAGCAGTACTTC
>.|TRBJ1-2|.|TRBV6-1
CASSEAWASSNYGYTF
TGTGCCAGCAGTGAAGCTTGGGCGTCTTCTAACTATGGCTACACCTTC
>.|TRBJ2-2|.|TRBV7-9
CASREKGGVDTGELFF
TGTGCCAGCAGGGAAAAAGGGGGGGTCGACACCGGGGAGCTGTTTTTT
>.|TRBJ2-5|.|TRBV28
CASSLYTETQYF
TGTGCCAGCAGTTTATATACGGAGACCCAGTACTTC